One sample yielded the 28 T cell receptor beta chains listed below, sequenced in a study of blood T cell repertoires in COVID-19. Repertoires were generated with immunoSEQ multiplex PCR, while TCRdb's copy carries only in-frame clones and drops some. The top ten hold 1.2% of the sample, which has 120,000 to 150,000 clones, over 75% seen once. The sample taken for sequencing was PBMCs or T cells enriched from blood (not recorded which). The source is a woman under 40 with acute COVID-19.

This sequence joins TRBV14 and TRBJ2-3; D ambiguous. Germline values: CDR1 SGHDN, CDR2 FVKESK. The CDR3 extends over 16 amino acids. The V end was cut by 0 bases, the J end by 0 bases, with 10 bases between. CDR3 bases: TGTGCCAGCAGCCAAGATCCCATTTTGAGCACAGATACGCAGTATTTT. It translates to CASSQDPILSTDTQYF.

This clone was detected only once. The chain is built from TRBV7-2 and TRBJ1-2; D remains ambiguous. This CDR3 has 15 residues. V lost 3 bases to trimming and J lost 12 bases, with 23 bases between them. Germline CDR1 SGHTA, CDR2 FQGNSA. The CDR3 spells CASSFQHGGTSLNTF. DNA of the CDR3: TGTGCCAGCAGCTTTCAACACGGAGGAACATCCTTGAACACCTTC.

The chain's CDR3 is CASSLLSGTSFDEQYF. CDR3 nucleotide sequence: TGTGCCAGCAGCTTACTGTCCGGGACTAGCTTCGACGAGCAGTACTTC. The genes are TRBV11-1 and TRBJ2-7; 9 nucleotides align to TRBD2. V shed 2 bases, J shed 5 bases, and the junction held 10 bases outside the gene matches. CDR3 size: 16 residues. Germline lookup yields CDR1 SGHAT and CDR2 FQDESV (reference sequence).

The chain employs TRBV6-4 and TRBJ2-3; 7 positions agree with TRBD2. Per the germline V gene, CDR1 is MRHNA and CDR2 is SNTAGT. This CDR3 spans 13 amino acids. J gave up 9 bases and V 6 bases, and 9 bases lay outside the gene matches. The CDR3 loop is CASRQGGSGTQYF. Written as DNA, the CDR3 is TGTGCCAGCAGGCAAGGCGGGAGTGGCACGCAGTATTTT.

This clone was seen a handful of times. The V and J genes are TRBV4-3 and TRBJ1-5, with D unclear. Trimming took 4 bases from V and 2 from J, leaving 12 bases between them. The CDR3 contains 15 residues. Germline CDR1 and CDR2: LGHNA and YSLEER. CDR3 sequence (DNA): TGCGCCAGCAGCCTAAGTCTTAGTGGCAATCAGCCCCAGCATTTT. Encoded protein: CASSLSLSGNQPQHF.

This clone has only a few counts. The chain has TRBV16 and TRBJ2-7; the D gene is possibly TRBD2 (5 bases). The CDR3 has 15 amino acids. V was cut by 4 bases and J by 6 bases, with 19 bases left in between. Per the germline V gene, CDR1 is KGHSY and CDR2 is FQNENV. CDR3 bases: TGTGCCAGCAGCCCCCCGTGGTTGTCGGCGGGCGAGCAGTACTTC. Protein sequence: CASSPPWLSAGEQYF. The full variable domain, its missing parts supplied by reference TRBV16 and TRBJ2-7, is GEEVAQTPKHLVRGEGQKAKLYCAPIKGHSYVFWYQQVLKNEFKFLISFQNENVFDETGMPKERFSAKCLPNSPCSLEIQATKLEDSAVYFCASSPPWLSAGEQYFGPGTRLTVT.

CDR3 DNA: TGCGCCAGCAGCCCGACTAGCGGGAGTTTCGATGAGCAGTTCTTC. Its translation is CASSPTSGSFDEQFF. The V and J genes are TRBV4-3 and TRBJ2-1; 12 bases are a match to TRBD2. With 4 bases clipped from V and 8 bases from J, the junction kept 6 bases outside the gene matches. This CDR3 is built from 15 residues. The germline V gene encodes CDR1 LGHNA and CDR2 YSLEER.

This chain links TRBV18 with TRBJ2-7; TRBD1 might be the D (6 bases). V was pared by 0 bases and J by 0 bases, with 9 bases between. Per the germline V gene, CDR1 is KGHSH and CDR2 is LQKENI. The CDR3 contains 15 residues. The CDR3 is CASSPPGASSYEQYF. The CDR3, as DNA: TGTGCCAGCTCACCACCGGGGGCCAGCTCCTACGAGCAGTACTTC.

The chain has TRBV6-5 and TRBJ2-3; tentative D call: TRBD2 (5 bases). The V gene's germline CDR1 is MNHEY and CDR2 SVGAGI. The CDR3 has 13 amino acids. Trimming stripped 4 bases from V and 5 bases from J, with 10 bases between. DNA of the CDR3: TGTGCCAGCAGTTCGTATGCGGGAGATACGCAGTATTTT. It encodes CASSSYAGDTQYF.

CDR3 coding DNA: TGTGCCACCAGTGATTTGCTCGTCGGACTACTGTTTTTT. Protein sequence: CATSDLLVGLLFF. The chain recombines TRBV24-1 with TRBJ1-4; no reliable D call. CDR3 length: 13 amino acids. Trimming stripped 0 bases from V and 13 bases from J, with 11 bases between. The germline V gene has CDR1 KGHDR and CDR2 SFDVKD.

This clone came up once. The DNA for the CDR3 is TGTGCCAGCAGGCCTCAGGGGCCTAATGAAAAACTGTTTTTT. Residues: CASRPQGPNEKLFF. The chain combines TRBV28 with TRBJ1-4, with D perhaps TRBD1 (6 bases). V was clipped by 6 bases and J by 3 bases, with 11 bases between them. Looked up from germline, CDR1 is MDHEN and CDR2 is SYDVKM. The CDR3 covers 14 residues.

The chain is built from TRBV2 and TRBJ1-1; TRBD1 might be the D (6 bases). Trimming removed 4 bases at V and 8 bases at J, with 11 bases between. This CDR3 has 12 amino acids. CDR1 is SNHLY, CDR2 FYNNEI, per germline. CDR3 sequence (DNA): TGTGCCAGCAGTGGGCTCGACAGGGAAGCTTTCTTT. This translates into CASSGLDREAFF.

J is TRBJ2-1 and V is TRBV7-9; D is perhaps TRBD2 (5 bases). This CDR3 spans 14 amino acids. Germline CDR1 reads SEHNR; CDR2 reads FQNEAQ (reference sequence). Deletions cut 2 bases from V and 5 bases from J, with 10 bases between. The CDR3 loop is CASSLRTSNNEQFF. In DNA, the CDR3 is TGTGCCAGCAGCTTAAGGACTTCTAACAATGAGCAGTTCTTC.

The CDR3 region is CASSLQGQGYEQYF. As DNA, the CDR3 is TGTGCCAGCAGCTTACAGGGTCAAGGCTACGAGCAGTACTTC. The V gene is TRBV7-3, the J gene TRBJ2-7; TRBD1 might be the D (5 bases). The V and J ends lost 2 bases and 3 bases respectively, with 11 bases between them. Per the germline V gene, CDR1 is SGHTA and CDR2 is FQGTGA. This CDR3 comprises 14 residues.

This chain uses TRBV5-5 with TRBJ2-7; D not resolved. CDR1 and CDR2 (germline): SGHKS, YYEKEE (reference sequence). Between the trimmed V and J ends, which lost 2 bases and 5 bases, there was a span of 14 bases. The CDR3 is 14 amino acids. The CDR3 DNA reads as TGTGCCAGCAGCTTTTTTCAACAGCTCGACGAGCAGTACTTC. This translates into CASSFFQQLDEQYF.

This rearrangement joins TRBV9 to TRBJ2-1; TRBD2 agrees at 8 bases. CDR3 length: 15 residues. The germline V gene has CDR1 SGDLS and CDR2 YYNGEE. J gave up 9 bases and V 6 bases, and 14 bases lay outside the gene matches. Here the CDR3 DNA reads TGTGCCAGCAACCAGCGGGGGATTGGGGAGGGTGAGCAGTTCTTC. Its protein is CASNQRGIGEGEQFF.

The chain joins TRBV7-2 to TRBJ1-5, with D maybe TRBD1 (5 bases). There are 13 residues in the CDR3. Germline lookup yields CDR1 SGHTA and CDR2 FQGNSA. The ends were cut back, 4 bases at V and 6 bases at J, with 10 bases in the middle. CDR3 region: CASSSSQGQPQHF. CDR3 DNA sequence: TGTGCCAGCAGCTCGTCCCAGGGTCAGCCCCAGCATTTT.

The genes are TRBV28 and TRBJ1-1; D not resolved. V was cut by 8 bases and J by 11 bases, with 15 bases left in between. CDR1 MDHEN and CDR2 SYDVKM come from the germline V gene. This CDR3 region has 11 residues. The CDR3 DNA follows: TGTGCCAGCGGACGTGAACGGGATGCTTTCTTT. Protein sequence: CASGRERDAFF.

The chain couples TRBV7-9 to TRBJ2-3, with a possible D match to TRBD1 (6 bases). V gave up 1 base and J gave up 3 bases, with 14 bases separating them. The CDR3 is made up of 16 amino acids. CDR1 is SEHNR and CDR2 is FQNEAQ in the germline V gene (reference sequence). Here the CDR3 reads CASSLGTAEWTDTQYF. Written as DNA, the CDR3 is TGTGCCAGCAGCTTAGGGACAGCGGAATGGACAGATACGCAGTATTTT.

This chain uses TRBV18 with TRBJ2-1; D perhaps matches TRBD1 (6 bases). Trimming cost V 3 bases and J 0 bases, with 12 bases left between them. This CDR3 has 16 amino acids. CDR1 is KGHSH and CDR2 is LQKENI in the germline V gene. For the CDR3, the DNA is TGTGCCAGCTCACCGGATACAGGGTCCTCCTACAATGAGCAGTTCTTC. Amino acids: CASSPDTGSSYNEQFF.

The J gene is TRBJ1-5, the V gene TRBV19, with 8 positions matching TRBD1. Germline V gene sequence: CDR1 LNHDA, CDR2 SQIVND (reference sequence). Losses at the gene ends were 4 bases for V and 4 bases for J; bases not matched to a gene: 6. This CDR3 has 15 amino acids. CDR3 loop: CASSKGQGWNQPQHF. The CDR3 nucleotides are TGTGCCAGTAGTAAAGGACAGGGATGGAATCAGCCCCAGCATTTT.

The table lists this clone with a few counts. The rearrangement links TRBV4-1 to TRBJ1-4; no definite D call. CDR3 size: 15 residues. Germline V CDR1 and CDR2: MGHRA, YSYEKL. Trimming took 0 bases from V and 6 from J, leaving 11 bases between them. CDR3 loop: CASSQDSGMDEKLFF. DNA of the CDR3: TGCGCCAGCAGCCAAGATTCGGGGATGGATGAAAAACTGTTTTTT.

The rearrangement joins TRBV28 to TRBJ1-2, with TRBD1 identical over 7 bases. The CDR3 has 13 residues. Germline V gene data show CDR1 as MDHEN and CDR2 as SYDVKM. The junction had 5 bases not matched to a gene; V was cut back by 6 bases and J by 4 bases. The chain's CDR3 is CASRTGLGYGYTF. The CDR3 DNA reads TGTGCCAGCAGGACAGGGCTGGGCTATGGCTACACCTTC.

The V call is TRBV4-3, the J call TRBJ1-3; D possibly corresponds to TRBD1 (6 bases). Germline-derived CDR1 and CDR2 are LGHNA and YSLEER. The CDR3 loop spans 17 amino acids. Trimming pared 0 bases from V and 7 bases from J, leaving 19 bases between. CDR3 in amino acids: CASSQDHYQGLVNTIYF. The CDR3 DNA follows: TGCGCCAGCAGCCAAGATCATTACCAGGGGCTTGTCAACACCATATATTTT.

V usage is TRBV6-4 and J usage is TRBJ2-2, with D possibly matching TRBD2 (5 bases). V lost 0 bases, J lost 7 bases, and 9 bases lay in between. The CDR3 spans 14 residues. Germline CDR1 and CDR2: MRHNA and SNTAGT. CDR3 sequence: CASSDSAGGGELFF. CDR3 DNA sequence: TGTGCCAGCAGTGACTCGGCGGGTGGCGGGGAGCTGTTTTTT.

This chain uses TRBV28 with TRBJ1-4; unclear D gene. There are 15 residues in the CDR3. V was shortened by 1 base and J by 2 bases, with 8 bases between the two germline ends. In germline, CDR1 is MDHEN, CDR2 SYDVKM. The CDR3 is CASSLSFGTNEKLFF. CDR3 DNA: TGTGCCAGCAGTTTATCGTTCGGGACTAATGAAAAACTGTTTTTT.

The V gene is TRBV30, the J gene TRBJ2-7; 10 bases align to TRBD2. The germline gives CDR1 GTSNPN, CDR2 SVGIG (reference sequence). This CDR3 is 16 amino acids long. Losses at the gene ends were 3 bases for V and 5 bases for J; bases not matched to a gene: 13. CDR3 amino acids: CAWSFQAGLARNEQYF. The CDR3 DNA follows: TGTGCCTGGAGCTTCCAGGCGGGACTAGCGCGAAACGAGCAGTACTTC.

The V gene is TRBV7-3, the J gene TRBJ1-1; the D is unclear. V lost 2 bases and J 0 bases, leaving 13 bases between the germline ends. CDR3 length: 16 residues. Germline-derived CDR1 and CDR2 are SGHTA and FQGTGA. The CDR3 region has the DNA TGTGCCAGCAGCTTACAGGTCGCGGGGATGAACACTGAAGCTTTCTTT. Translating gives CASSLQVAGMNTEAFF.